The clone carrying this TCR beta chain appeared many times. Its matching antigen is unknown. TCRdb passed the 5' RACE reads through MiXCR, listing each CDR3 protein once. The sample carries some 100,000 distinct CDR3 sequences, around 15% recorded once. Between the trimmed V and J ends, which lost 4 bases and 4 bases, there was a span of 13 bases. Looked up from germline, CDR1 is MGHRA and CDR2 is YSYEKL. This CDR3 has 14 residues. The data stem from a study of early T cells in non-severe SARS-CoV-2 infection. Across the study: Chains from this unsorted whole-blood bulk RNA could not be paired. Whole-study results and caveats: The study's VDJdb matching favored anti-spike CD8 responses and missed private and CD4 specificities.

Material: whole blood. The chain carries TRBV4-1 and TRBJ1-1; D is ambiguous. The TCR comes from an adult who was a healthcare worker with PCR-confirmed SARS-CoV-2 infection or an uninfected control (not recorded which). The CDR3 spells CASSPVGRSTEAFF. The DNA of the CDR3 is TGCGCCAGCAGCCCCGTCGGCAGGAGCACTGAAGCTTTCTTT.